The rows below give T cell receptor beta chains drawn from one sample of a study of CD8+ T cells in alopecia areata. Sequencing was performed with immunoSEQ multiplex PCR; in TCRdb, only in-frame clones are kept and a portion is missing. The table records fewer than 200,000 clones, roughly 61% of them present only once. Sequencing used CD8+ T cells sorted from blood, obtained at week 24, from a patient treated with tofacitinib. The source of these receptors is a human donor with alopecia areata. CDR3s include the opening cysteine and the closing phenylalanine or tryptophan. The order of the fields is clone size, J gene, V gene, D gene, CDR3 protein, CDR3 DNA. The D gene is left open where the match is weak. Some rows mark clone size as missing; the rest say once, few, many or name a class of expanded clone.

abundance: few
j_gene: TRBJ2-3
v_gene: TRBV4-1
d_gene: NA
CDR3aa: CASSHSSGSTDTQYF
CDR3nt: TGCGCCAGCAGCCATAGTAGCGGTAGCACAGATACGCAGTATTTT

abundance: NA
j_gene: TRBJ2-5
v_gene: TRBV5-1
d_gene: NA
CDR3aa: CASSLAWGRVDLEETQYF
CDR3nt: TGCGCCAGCAGCTTAGCGTGGGGCAGGGTCGATCTTGAAGAGACCCAGTACTTC

abundance: NA
j_gene: TRBJ2-3
v_gene: TRBV6-5
d_gene: NA
CDR3aa: CASSYGWTGTDTQYF
CDR3nt: TGTGCCAGCAGTTACGGTTGGACTGGCACAGATACGCAGTATTTT

abundance: NA
j_gene: TRBJ1-2
v_gene: TRBV7-2
d_gene: NA
CDR3aa: CASSLGDDYGYTF
CDR3nt: TGTGCCAGCAGCTTAGGGGATGACTATGGCTACACCTTC

abundance: NA
j_gene: TRBJ1-2
v_gene: TRBV4-1
d_gene: TRBD1
CDR3aa: CASSQDVTGLGGYTF
CDR3nt: TGCGCCAGCAGCCAAGATGTGACAGGGTTGGGCGGCTACACCTTC

abundance: NA
j_gene: TRBJ2-4
v_gene: TRBV5-1
d_gene: NA
CDR3aa: CASSLPGTNIQYF
CDR3nt: TGCGCCAGCAGCTTGCCAGGGACGAACATTCAGTACTTC

abundance: NA
j_gene: TRBJ2-4
v_gene: TRBV11-2
d_gene: NA
CDR3aa: CASSPRDRTLDIQYF
CDR3nt: TGTGCCAGCAGCCCCAGGGACCGGACCTTAGACATTCAGTACTTC

abundance: NA
j_gene: TRBJ2-5
v_gene: TRBV30
d_gene: TRBD1
CDR3aa: CAWRGQGAQETQYF
CDR3nt: TGTGCCTGGAGGGGACAGGGGGCCCAAGAGACCCAGTACTTC

abundance: NA
j_gene: TRBJ2-7
v_gene: TRBV29-1
d_gene: NA
CDR3aa: CSVEADYEQYF
CDR3nt: TGCAGCGTTGAAGCTGACTACGAGCAGTACTTC

abundance: NA
j_gene: TRBJ2-1
v_gene: TRBV13
d_gene: NA
CDR3aa: CASSPTTRVNEQFF
CDR3nt: TGTGCCAGCAGCCCCACGACTAGGGTGAATGAGCAGTTCTTC

abundance: NA
j_gene: TRBJ2-7
v_gene: TRBV5-1
d_gene: TRBD2
CDR3aa: CASTPEASGGPHYEQYF
CDR3nt: TGCGCCAGCACCCCGGAGGCCAGCGGGGGACCCCACTACGAGCAGTACTTC

abundance: NA
j_gene: TRBJ2-5
v_gene: TRBV7-2
d_gene: NA
CDR3aa: CASRLGGALVETQYF
CDR3nt: TGTGCCAGCAGGCTGGGGGGGGCCTTGGTAGAGACCCAGTACTTC

abundance: once
j_gene: TRBJ2-7
v_gene: TRBV23-1
d_gene: NA
CDR3aa: CASSPGHTFEQYF
CDR3nt: TGCGCCAGCAGTCCCGGACACACTTTCGAGCAGTACTTC

abundance: NA
j_gene: TRBJ2-7
v_gene: TRBV4-1
d_gene: NA
CDR3aa: CASSQLRRGPYEQYF
CDR3nt: TGCGCCAGCAGCCAGTTAAGAAGGGGCCCCTACGAGCAGTACTTC

abundance: NA
j_gene: TRBJ1-4
v_gene: TRBV19
d_gene: NA
CDR3aa: CASSMELREKLFF
CDR3nt: TGTGCCAGTAGTATGGAGCTACGTGAAAAACTGTTTTTT

abundance: NA
j_gene: TRBJ1-2
v_gene: TRBV7-9
d_gene: NA
CDR3aa: CASSLRVEDGYTF
CDR3nt: TGTGCCAGCAGCTTGAGGGTTGAGGATGGCTACACCTTC

abundance: NA
j_gene: TRBJ1-1
v_gene: TRBV27
d_gene: NA
CDR3aa: CASIGRTNTEAFF
CDR3nt: TGTGCCAGCATAGGACGGACGAACACTGAAGCTTTCTTT

abundance: NA
j_gene: TRBJ2-1
v_gene: TRBV7-9
d_gene: NA
CDR3aa: CASGLGPLTEYNEQFF
CDR3nt: TGTGCCAGCGGCTTAGGCCCCTTAACGGAATACAATGAGCAGTTCTTC

abundance: NA
j_gene: TRBJ1-3
v_gene: TRBV25-1
d_gene: NA
CDR3aa: CASSDGGSGNTIYF
CDR3nt: TGTGCCAGCAGTGACGGTGGCTCTGGAAACACCATATATTTT

abundance: few
j_gene: TRBJ1-2
v_gene: TRBV6-5
d_gene: NA
CDR3aa: CASSYSQGLGGYTF
CDR3nt: TGTGCCAGCAGTTACTCGCAGGGTCTAGGGGGCTACACCTTC